This TCR beta chain came from a study of blood T cell repertoires in COVID-19. Background on the study: The United States, Italy and Spain supplied acute and convalescent COVID-19 samples.

The CDR3 is made up of 14 amino acids. The germline V gene encodes CDR1 MRHNA and CDR2 SNTAGT. J gave up 3 bases and V 6 bases, and 4 bases lay outside the gene matches. Profiling relied on immunoSEQ multiplex PCR, and the TCRdb table lists in-frame clones only, not all of them. The data hold fewer than 150,000 clones, with more than 65% observed a single time. Sequenced: peripheral blood. The rearrangement joins TRBV6-4 to TRBJ2-2; 7 nucleotides align to TRBD1. The source is a man aged 45-65 years with acute or convalescent COVID-19. The CDR3 region has the DNA TGTGCCAGCAGCCGACAGGGCGACACCGGGGAGCTGTTTTTT. This gives the protein CASSRQGDTGELFF.